This T cell receptor (beta chain) was retrieved from a study of blood T cell repertoires in COVID-19. The CDR3 loop spans 13 amino acids. Unmatched junction bases numbered 9, after V lost 6 bases and J lost 7 bases. In germline, CDR1 is SGHTA, CDR2 FQGNSA. TCRdb's table, derived via immunoSEQ multiplex PCR, lists solely in-frame clones and lacks some. This repertoire shows about 190,000 clones, under 80% found once; its top ten account for over 10%. The rearrangement uses TRBV7-2 and TRBJ2-7; 7 nucleotides agree with TRBD2. The origin of this receptor is a woman in her forties or fifties with acute or convalescent COVID-19. Input material: peripheral blood. CDR3 DNA: TGTGCCAGCAGGCTAGCGGCGGAAGGGGAGCAGTACTTC. Translation: CASRLAAEGEQYF.